The 27 T cell receptor beta chains below come from one sample, sequenced in a study of blood T cell repertoires in COVID-19. TCRdb keeps only in-frame clones here, not all; method: immunoSEQ multiplex PCR. The repertoire holds over 200,000 clones, with 80% to 85% as singletons. Sample: peripheral blood. The receptors were sampled from a man aged 40-55 years with acute or convalescent COVID-19.

The chain carries TRBV7-9 and TRBJ1-6, with a possible D match to TRBD1 (6 bases). Per germline, CDR1 SEHNR and CDR2 FQNEAQ (reference sequence). Trimming took 5 bases from V and 4 from J, leaving 12 bases between them. The length of the CDR3 is 15 residues. The CDR3 here is CASSLQTGYNSPLHF. CDR3 coding DNA: TGTGCCAGCAGCCTACAAACAGGGTATAATTCACCCCTCCACTTT.

The chain joins TRBV5-1 to TRBJ2-3; D may be TRBD2 (6 bases). CDR3 length equals 14 residues. Germline values: CDR1 SGHRS, CDR2 YFSETQ. V was shortened by 0 bases and J by 6 bases, with 11 bases between the two germline ends. This CDR3 reads CASSLGARGDTQYF. CDR3 nucleotide sequence: TGCGCCAGCAGCTTGGGGGCCCGGGGGGATACGCAGTATTTT.

This clone was observed a handful of times. This chain uses TRBV30 with TRBJ2-3; the D gene is possibly TRBD1 (5 bases). Deletions cut 6 bases from V and 0 bases from J, with 10 bases between. This CDR3 has 13 amino acids. Germline CDR1 is GTSNPN and CDR2 is SVGIG (reference sequence). CDR3 bases: TGTGCCTGTCTTAGGGGAAGCACAGATACGCAGTATTTT. Translation: CACLRGSTDTQYF. The entire variable domain, with the rest obtained from reference TRBV30 and TRBJ2-3, is as follows: SQTIHQWPATLVQPVGSPLSLECTVEGTSNPNLYWYRQAAGRGLQLLFYSVGIGQISSEVPQNLSASRPQDRQFILSSKKLLLSDSGFYLCACLRGSTDTQYFGPGTRLTVL.

The V gene is TRBV29-1, the J gene TRBJ2-7; the D gene is possibly TRBD2 (5 bases). This CDR3 has 12 residues. V gave up 5 bases and J gave up 3 bases, with 11 bases separating them. In germline, CDR1 is SQVTM, CDR2 ANQGSEA. The CDR3 is CSVRAEGYEQYF. Written as DNA, the CDR3 is TGCAGCGTTCGGGCAGAGGGCTACGAGCAGTACTTC.

DNA for the CDR3: TGTGCCATCTCTATGGCAGGAGGGGATGGCTACACCTTC. Its translation is CAISMAGGDGYTF. V is TRBV10-3 and J is TRBJ1-2; the D gene is possibly TRBD1 (5 bases). Trimming took off 8 bases at V and 6 bases at J, with 16 bases between the two ends. The germline V gene has CDR1 ENHRY and CDR2 SYGVKD. This CDR3 has 13 amino acids.

V gene TRBV7-9 combines with J gene TRBJ1-2, with 7 bases that match TRBD1. This CDR3 is 14 amino acids long. CDR1 SEHNR and CDR2 FQNEAQ come from the germline V gene (reference sequence). Trimming removed 1 base from V and 8 bases from J; junction bases left unmatched: 7. As DNA, the CDR3 is TGTGCCAGCAGCTTAGTAAAGGGGGCGCCGGGCTACACCTTC. It codes for CASSLVKGAPGYTF.

V and J are TRBV14 and TRBJ2-7, with 9 bases identical to TRBD1. Germline lookup yields CDR1 SGHDN and CDR2 FVKESK. The CDR3 is 13 amino acids. Germline trimming cut 3 bases from V and 5 bases from J; bases unmatched to any gene: 2. CDR3 in amino acids: CASSQDRGNEQYF. CDR3 bases: TGTGCCAGCAGCCAGGACAGGGGTAACGAGCAGTACTTC.

Only one count was recorded for this clone. The chain links TRBV5-6 to TRBJ2-7; possible D gene TRBD2, 6 bases. V was cut by 2 bases and J by 10 bases, with 22 bases left in between. The CDR3 has 15 residues. Germline-derived CDR1 and CDR2 are SGHDT and YYEEEE. The CDR3 sequence: CASSFYGGILLGQYF. Here the CDR3 DNA reads TGTGCCAGCAGCTTTTACGGCGGGATCTTATTGGGACAGTACTTC.

This clone occurred once. The chain recombines TRBV4-1 with TRBJ2-6, with a weak D call TRBD1 (6 bases). V was clipped by 1 base and J by 0 bases, with 13 bases between them. This CDR3 region has 18 residues. Germline loops: CDR1 MGHRA, CDR2 YSYEKL. CDR3 in DNA: TGCGCCAGCAGCCAAGCAGGGACGGGACACTCTGGGGCCAACGTCCTGACTTTC. Its translation: CASSQAGTGHSGANVLTF.

The chain couples TRBV29-1 to TRBJ1-1; maybe TRBD1 (5 bases). This CDR3 has 11 residues. Germline V gene sequence: CDR1 SQVTM, CDR2 ANQGSEA. V lost 6 bases and J 4 bases, leaving 9 bases between the germline ends. The CDR3 nucleotides are TGCAGCGTCGCAGACAGCACTGAAGCTTTCTTT. Protein product: CSVADSTEAFF.

The V gene is TRBV6-2 or TRBV6-3, the J gene TRBJ1-2; no clear D. This CDR3 is built from 15 residues. CDR1 is MNHEY, CDR2 SVGEGT, per germline. Trimming removed 2 bases at V and 4 bases at J, with 14 bases between. This CDR3 is CASSYVAPEGYGYTF. The CDR3 DNA is TGTGCCAGCAGTTACGTAGCCCCGGAGGGCTATGGCTACACCTTC.

This CDR3 reads CASTLAGGRLVHEQYF. CDR3 DNA sequence: TGTGCCAGCACACTAGCGGGAGGGCGGTTGGTCCACGAGCAGTACTTC. V gene TRBV7-2 combines with J gene TRBJ2-7; TRBD2 agrees at 13 bases. This CDR3 comprises 16 residues. V lost 7 bases and J lost 5; bases outside the gene matches: 11. Germline loops: CDR1 SGHTA, CDR2 FQGNSA.

The chain combines TRBV29-1 with TRBJ1-1; 8 bases map to TRBD1. The V and J ends lost 5 bases and 4 bases, in that order; junction bases with no gene match: 6. Germline V CDR1 and CDR2: SQVTM, ANQGSEA. The CDR3 runs to 13 residues. In DNA, the CDR3 is TGCAGCGTTACTCAGGGGGCCGGCACTGAAGCTTTCTTT. This encodes CSVTQGAGTEAFF.

The rearrangement links TRBV9 to TRBJ1-5; no definite D call. CDR3 size: 15 residues. Germline V gene data show CDR1 as SGDLS and CDR2 as YYNGEE. The V and J ends lost 5 bases and 2 bases respectively, with 14 bases between them. The CDR3 loop reads CASSQTDFGNQPQHF. The CDR3, as DNA: TGTGCCAGCAGTCAAACAGATTTTGGCAATCAGCCCCAGCATTTT.

This rearrangement joins TRBV5-5 to TRBJ1-3; TRBD1 matches at 7 bases. This CDR3 is 15 amino acids long. Germline-derived CDR1 and CDR2 are SGHKS and YYEKEE (reference sequence). V gave up 0 bases and J gave up 3 bases; unmatched junction bases: 3. The CDR3 sequence: CASSLDQGDGNTIYF. CDR3 bases: TGTGCCAGCAGCTTGGATCAGGGGGATGGAAACACCATATATTTT.

This clone was seen a single time. The chain has TRBV19 and TRBJ2-3; TRBD1 agrees at 11 bases. The germline CDR1 and CDR2 sequences are LNHDA and SQIVND (reference sequence). CDR3 length: 13 residues. The V segment lost 11 bases and the J segment 6 bases; nucleotides outside the gene matches: 7. The CDR3 bases are TGTGCCGTAGGACAGGGGGCTAGGGATACGCAGTATTTT. Protein: CAVGQGARDTQYF.

This chain links TRBV4-1 with TRBJ2-7, with D perhaps matching TRBD2 (6 bases). CDR3 size: 15 residues. Per the germline V gene, CDR1 is MGHRA and CDR2 is YSYEKL. V was cut by 0 bases and J by 1 base, with 10 bases left in between. The CDR3 DNA reads TGCGCCAGCAGCCAAGATCTCGCGGGATCCTACGAGCAGTACTTC. It encodes CASSQDLAGSYEQYF.

The gene calls are TRBV11-2 and TRBJ2-7, with 7 bases identical to TRBD2. CDR1 is SGHAT and CDR2 is FQNNGV in the germline V gene. J was trimmed by 9 bases and V by 5 bases; bases with no gene match: 13. The CDR3 sequence is 14 residues long. CDR3 nucleotides: TGTGCCAGCAGCCCGGTAGCGGGCCAAACCCTGCAGTACTTC. Translating gives CASSPVAGQTLQYF. The full variable domain, rest sourced from reference TRBV11-2 and TRBJ2-7, is EAGVAQSPRYKIIEKRQSVAFWCNPISGHATLYWYQQILGQGPKLLIQFQNNGVVDDSQLPKDRFSAERLKGVDSTLKIQPAKLEDSAVYLCASSPVAGQTLQYFGPGTRLTVT.

The J gene is TRBJ2-2, the V gene TRBV6-6, with D possibly matching TRBD2 (5 bases). CDR3 length: 15 residues. The V and J ends lost 7 bases and 0 bases respectively, with 12 bases between them. CDR1 is MNHNY, CDR2 SVGAGI, per germline (reference sequence). CDR3 amino acids: CASKEAGSNTGELFF. The CDR3 DNA follows: TGTGCCAGCAAAGAGGCGGGTTCGAACACCGGGGAGCTGTTTTTT.

In nucleotides, the CDR3 is TGTGCCAGCAGTCCTCTGCCCCTAGCGGAAACTACCTTTGAGCAGTTCTTC. Residues: CASSPLPLAETTFEQFF. The chain combines TRBV6-6 with TRBJ2-1; the match to TRBD2 covers 7 bases. Germline CDR1 is MNHNY and CDR2 is SVGAGI (reference sequence). The CDR3 spans 17 residues. J lost 9 bases, V lost 5 bases, and 19 bases had no gene match.

The genes are TRBV2 and TRBJ1-6, with 7 bases that match TRBD1. This CDR3 is 15 amino acids long. The germline CDR1 and CDR2 sequences are SNHLY and FYNNEI. V gave up 6 bases and J gave up 0 bases; unmatched junction bases: 2. The CDR3 loop reads CASRDRLSYNSPLHF. The CDR3 region has the DNA TGTGCCAGCAGGGACAGGCTCTCCTATAATTCACCCCTCCACTTT.

V gene TRBV30 combines with J gene TRBJ2-5; 7 nucleotides line up with TRBD2. The trim removed 0 bases at V and 4 bases at J, leaving 5 bases unmatched. There are 14 residues in the CDR3. CDR1 is GTSNPN, CDR2 SVGIG, per germline (reference sequence). The CDR3 is CAWSVRGVVETQYF. The CDR3 bases are TGTGCCTGGAGTGTACGGGGGGTGGTAGAGACCCAGTACTTC.

The chain joins TRBV27 to TRBJ1-1; D is unclear. V was shortened by 1 base and J by 0 bases, with 3 bases between the two germline ends. CDR1 and CDR2 (germline): MNHEY, SMNVEV (reference sequence). This CDR3 is built from 13 residues. CDR3 coding DNA: TGTGCCAGCAGTTTATATATGAACACTGAAGCTTTCTTT. Encoded protein: CASSLYMNTEAFF.

The count of this clone is one. The chain links TRBV12-5 to TRBJ1-4; unclear D gene. Germline assignment: CDR1 LGHNT and CDR2 FRNRAP. The V gene lost 2 bases and the J gene lost 7 bases, with 14 bases spanning the gap. This CDR3 contains 15 residues. The CDR3 bases are TGTGCTAGTGGTTTGAACGGGATCAGAGGTGAAAAACTGTTTTTT. Residues: CASGLNGIRGEKLFF.

A note on this clone: The sample contains more than one DNA sequence encoding this CDR3. The chain couples TRBV14 to TRBJ2-3, with TRBD2 as a possible D gene (6 bases). The CDR3 extends over 14 amino acids. Germline V gene data show CDR1 as SGHDN and CDR2 as FVKESK. Trimming removed 4 bases at V and 1 base at J, with 9 bases between. CDR3 DNA: TGTGCCAGCAGCCCTACGGGGGGCACAGATACGCAGTATTTT. Translated, it gives CASSPTGGTDTQYF.

The rearrangement links TRBV30 to TRBJ1-1, with D possibly matching TRBD1 (5 bases). CDR3 length: 15 residues. The germline V and J ends were trimmed by 2 bases and 4 bases, with 17 bases remaining between them. Germline-derived CDR1 and CDR2 are GTSNPN and SVGIG (reference sequence). CDR3 bases: TGTGCCTGGAGTAGAAATCCCTCGGGGGGCACTGAAGCTTTCTTT. This codes for CAWSRNPSGGTEAFF.

The chain joins TRBV9 to TRBJ1-4; 11 bases align to TRBD1. There are 17 residues in the CDR3. The V gene end was trimmed by 5 bases and the J gene end by 7 bases; junction bases not matched to a gene: 13. The germline CDR1 and CDR2 sequences are SGDLS and YYNGEE. This CDR3 is CASRQSAGTGGGEKLFF. CDR3 nucleotides: TGTGCCAGCAGACAATCCGCCGGGACAGGGGGAGGTGAAAAACTGTTTTTT.